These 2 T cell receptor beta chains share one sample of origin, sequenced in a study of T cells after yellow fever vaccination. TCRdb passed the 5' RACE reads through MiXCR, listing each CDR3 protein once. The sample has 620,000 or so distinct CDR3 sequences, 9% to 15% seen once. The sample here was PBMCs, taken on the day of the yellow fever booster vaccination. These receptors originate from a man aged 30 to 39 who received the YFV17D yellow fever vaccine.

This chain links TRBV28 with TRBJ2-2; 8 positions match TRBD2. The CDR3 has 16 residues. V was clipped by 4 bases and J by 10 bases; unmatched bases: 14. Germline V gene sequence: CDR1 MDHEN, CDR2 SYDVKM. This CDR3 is CASSSFSGLVSMELFF. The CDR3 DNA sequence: TGTGCCAGCAGTTCATTCTCGGGACTAGTTAGTATGGAGCTGTTTTTT.

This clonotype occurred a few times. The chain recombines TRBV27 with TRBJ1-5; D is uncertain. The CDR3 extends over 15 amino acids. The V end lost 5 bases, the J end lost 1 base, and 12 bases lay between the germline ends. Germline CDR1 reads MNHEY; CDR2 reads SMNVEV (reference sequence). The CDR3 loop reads CASSPQSGSNQPQHF. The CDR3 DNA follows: TGTGCCAGCAGTCCGCAATCCGGGAGCAATCAGCCCCAGCATTTT.